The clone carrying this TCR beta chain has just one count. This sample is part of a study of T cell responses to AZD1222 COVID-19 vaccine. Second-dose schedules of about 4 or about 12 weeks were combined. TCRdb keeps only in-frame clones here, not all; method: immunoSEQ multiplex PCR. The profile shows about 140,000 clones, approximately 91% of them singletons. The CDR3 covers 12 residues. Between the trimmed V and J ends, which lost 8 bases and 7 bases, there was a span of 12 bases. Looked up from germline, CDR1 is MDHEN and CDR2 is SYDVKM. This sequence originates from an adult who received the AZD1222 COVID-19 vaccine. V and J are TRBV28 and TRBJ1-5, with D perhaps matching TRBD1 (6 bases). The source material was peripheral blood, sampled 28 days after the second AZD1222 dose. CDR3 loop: CASGTRGQPQHF. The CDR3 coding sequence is TGTGCCAGCGGAACAAGGGGGCAGCCCCAGCATTTT.